This T cell receptor (beta chain) is drawn from a study of CXCR3-negative and CXCR3-positive naive CD8 T cells. CD45RO-CCR7+CD27+CD95- characterized naive CD8+ T cells. About this clonotype itself: The antigen remains undetermined.

5' RACE that incorporated UMI labels was used to prepare the TRB cDNA libraries. TCRdb derives one entry per CDR3 protein from the 5' RACE reads, leaving out DNA. The specimen's table records some 150,000 distinct CDR3 sequences. Germline assignment: CDR1 LNHDA and CDR2 SQIVND (reference sequence). The CDR3 contains 15 residues. Findings and caveats of the study: High diversity, comparable across both naive subsets, contrasted with much lower diversity in memory CD8+ cells. TRB CDR3 properties indicated TCR strength, while surface CD5 was similar across naive subsets. TRB CDR3s were more hydrophobic in CXCR3-positive than in CXCR3-negative naive cells. For naive cells, CXCR3-negative and CXCR3-positive subsets had similar TRBV-TRBJ usage; for memory cells, usage differed.

The clonotype originates from a human donor in good health. Some clones in this sample may be carry-over from other donors' samples. The rearrangement links TRBV19 to TRBJ2-7; without DNA, the TCRdb call of TRBD2 cannot be checked. Sequenced input: naive CXCR3+ CD8+ T cells from blood. Subset in this sample: CD45RO-CCR7+CD27+CD95- naive CD8+ T cells expressing CXCR3 (TNR3+). CDR3 loop: CASQVEAGGGYEQYF.